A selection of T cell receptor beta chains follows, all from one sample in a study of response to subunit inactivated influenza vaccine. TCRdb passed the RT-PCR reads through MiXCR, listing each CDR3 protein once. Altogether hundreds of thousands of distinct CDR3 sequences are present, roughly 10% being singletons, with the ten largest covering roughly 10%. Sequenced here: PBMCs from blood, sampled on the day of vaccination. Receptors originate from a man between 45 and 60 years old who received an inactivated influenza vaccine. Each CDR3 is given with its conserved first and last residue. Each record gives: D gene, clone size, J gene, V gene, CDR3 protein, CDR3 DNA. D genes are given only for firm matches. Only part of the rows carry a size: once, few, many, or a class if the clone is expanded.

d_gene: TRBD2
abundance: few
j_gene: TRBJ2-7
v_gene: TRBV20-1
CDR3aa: CSARAVAGGGHEQYF
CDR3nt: TGCAGTGCTAGAGCTGTCGCGGGAGGAGGCCACGAGCAGTACTTC

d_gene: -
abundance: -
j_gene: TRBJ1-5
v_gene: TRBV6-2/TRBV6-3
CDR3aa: CASDPFDGLVNQPQHF
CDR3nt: TGTGCCAGCGACCCCTTTGATGGGCTGGTCAATCAGCCCCAGCATTTT

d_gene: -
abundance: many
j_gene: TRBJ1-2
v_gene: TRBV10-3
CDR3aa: CAISREAGYGYTF
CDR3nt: TGTGCCATCAGCAGGGAAGCGGGCTATGGCTACACCTTC

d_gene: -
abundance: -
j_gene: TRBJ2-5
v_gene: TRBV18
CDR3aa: CASSPPMIQETQYF
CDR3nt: TGTGCCAGCTCACCCCCCATGATACAAGAGACCCAGTACTTC

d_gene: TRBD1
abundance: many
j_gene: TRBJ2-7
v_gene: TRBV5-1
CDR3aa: CASSPTGAYEQYF
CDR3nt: TGCGCCAGCAGCCCTACAGGGGCCTACGAGCAGTACTTC

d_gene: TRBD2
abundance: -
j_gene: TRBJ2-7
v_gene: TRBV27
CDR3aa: CASSPTGSGLDYEQYF
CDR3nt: TGTGCCAGCAGTCCAACGGGGAGCGGACTAGACTACGAGCAGTACTTC

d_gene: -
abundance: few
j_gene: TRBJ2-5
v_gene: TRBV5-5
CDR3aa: CASSLVYREEETQYF
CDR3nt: TGTGCCAGCAGCTTGGTCTACAGGGAGGAAGAGACCCAGTACTTC

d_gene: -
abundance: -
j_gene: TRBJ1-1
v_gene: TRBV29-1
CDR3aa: CSVGGTLEAFF
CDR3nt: TGCAGCGTTGGGGGGACCCTCGAAGCTTTCTTT

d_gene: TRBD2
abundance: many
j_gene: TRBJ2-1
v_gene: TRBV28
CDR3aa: CASSLAGEYNEQFF
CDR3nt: TGTGCCAGCAGCCTAGCGGGAGAGTACAATGAGCAGTTCTTC

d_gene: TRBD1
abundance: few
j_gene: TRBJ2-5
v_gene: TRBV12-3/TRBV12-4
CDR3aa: CASSSWDRGQEETQYF
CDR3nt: TGTGCCAGCAGTTCTTGGGACAGGGGCCAAGAAGAGACCCAGTACTTC

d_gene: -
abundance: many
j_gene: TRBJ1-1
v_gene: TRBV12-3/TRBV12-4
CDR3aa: CASSFFGGTEAFF
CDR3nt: TGTGCCAGCAGTTTTTTTGGGGGCACTGAAGCTTTCTTT

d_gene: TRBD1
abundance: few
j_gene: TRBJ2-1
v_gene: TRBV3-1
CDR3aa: CASSPTPRTGSYNEQFF
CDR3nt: TGTGCCAGCAGCCCTACCCCTCGGACAGGGTCCTACAATGAGCAGTTCTTC

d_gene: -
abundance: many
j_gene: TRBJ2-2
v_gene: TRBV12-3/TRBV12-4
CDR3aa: CATSLETVFTGELFF
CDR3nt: TGTGCAACCAGTTTGGAAACAGTCTTCACCGGGGAGCTGTTTTTT

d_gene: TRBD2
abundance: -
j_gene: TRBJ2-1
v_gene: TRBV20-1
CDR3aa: CSARIAGGPWNEQFF
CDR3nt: TGCAGTGCTAGAATAGCGGGAGGGCCTTGGAATGAGCAGTTCTTC

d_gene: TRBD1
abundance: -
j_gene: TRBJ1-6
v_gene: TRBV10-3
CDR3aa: CAISYRGPESPLHF
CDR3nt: TGTGCCATCAGTTACAGGGGACCCGAGTCACCCCTCCACTTT

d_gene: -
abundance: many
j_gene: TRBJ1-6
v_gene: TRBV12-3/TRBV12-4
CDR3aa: CASSLGGGSYNSPLHF
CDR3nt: TGTGCCAGCAGTTTAGGGGGGGGCTCCTATAATTCACCCCTCCACTTT

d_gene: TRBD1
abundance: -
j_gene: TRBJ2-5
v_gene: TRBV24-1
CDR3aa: CATSDLKGQGGMETQYF
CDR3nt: TGTGCCACCAGTGATTTGAAGGGACAGGGCGGGATGGAGACCCAGTACTTC

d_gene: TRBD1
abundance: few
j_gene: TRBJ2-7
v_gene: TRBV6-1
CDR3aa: CASSGQGPSYEQYF
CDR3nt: TGTGCCAGCAGCGGACAGGGGCCCTCCTACGAGCAGTACTTC

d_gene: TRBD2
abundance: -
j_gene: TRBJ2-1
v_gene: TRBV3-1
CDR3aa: CASSPSSVGGGSYNEQFF
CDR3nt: TGTGCCAGCAGCCCTTCCTCGGTCGGGGGAGGGTCATACAATGAGCAGTTCTTC

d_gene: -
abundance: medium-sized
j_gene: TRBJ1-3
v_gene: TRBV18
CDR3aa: CASSPTGLSGNTIYF
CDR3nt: TGTGCCAGCTCACCGACAGGCCTCTCTGGAAACACCATATATTTT

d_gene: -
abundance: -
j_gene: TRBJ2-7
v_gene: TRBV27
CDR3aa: CASRRTITSEQYF
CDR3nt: TGTGCCAGCAGACGCACAATTACTAGCGAGCAGTACTTC

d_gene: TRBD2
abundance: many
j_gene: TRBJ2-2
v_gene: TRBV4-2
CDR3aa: CASSQGLAGSKATGELFF
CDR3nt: TGTGCCAGCAGCCAAGGACTAGCGGGAAGTAAAGCCACCGGGGAGCTGTTTTTT

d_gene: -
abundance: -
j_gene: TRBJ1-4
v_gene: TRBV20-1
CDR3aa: CSARTTRGEKLFF
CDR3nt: TGCAGTGCTAGAACGACCCGAGGTGAAAAACTGTTTTTT

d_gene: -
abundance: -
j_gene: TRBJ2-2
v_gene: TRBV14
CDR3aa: CASSPGTIGGELFF
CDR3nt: TGTGCCAGCAGCCCTGGGACCATTGGCGGGGAGCTGTTTTTT

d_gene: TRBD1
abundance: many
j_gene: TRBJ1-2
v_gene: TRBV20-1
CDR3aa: CSARDSTGKENGYTF
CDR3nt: TGCAGTGCTAGAGATTCGACAGGGAAGGAGAATGGCTACACCTTC

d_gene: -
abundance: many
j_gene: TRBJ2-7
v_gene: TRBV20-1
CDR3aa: CSADFVSYEQYF
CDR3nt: TGCAGTGCTGACTTTGTCTCCTACGAGCAGTACTTC

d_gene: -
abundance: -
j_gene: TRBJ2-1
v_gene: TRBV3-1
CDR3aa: CASSQGSGGGEQFF
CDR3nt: TGTGCCAGCAGCCAAGGATCCGGGGGCGGTGAGCAGTTCTTC

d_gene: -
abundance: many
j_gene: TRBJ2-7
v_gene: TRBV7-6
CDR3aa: CASSLVPHEQYF
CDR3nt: TGTGCCAGCAGCTTAGTCCCCCACGAGCAGTACTTC

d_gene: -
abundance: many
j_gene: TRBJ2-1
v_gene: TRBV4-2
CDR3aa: CASSQGETGNEQFF
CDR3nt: TGTGCCAGCAGCCAAGGGGAAACAGGCAATGAGCAGTTCTTC

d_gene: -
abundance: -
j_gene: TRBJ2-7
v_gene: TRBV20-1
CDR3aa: CSARAGGGVHEQYF
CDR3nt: TGCAGTGCTAGAGCTGGGGGAGGTGTGCACGAGCAGTACTTC

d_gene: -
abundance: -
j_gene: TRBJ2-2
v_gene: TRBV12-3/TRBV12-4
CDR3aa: CASSPLPLLPVAGELFF
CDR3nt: TGTGCCAGCAGCCCGCTACCTTTACTGCCGGTCGCCGGGGAGCTGTTTTTT

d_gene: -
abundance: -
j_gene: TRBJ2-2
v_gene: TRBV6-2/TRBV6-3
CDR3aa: CASSYRSPGNAGELFF
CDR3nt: TGTGCCAGCAGTTACCGGTCTCCGGGGAACGCAGGGGAGCTGTTTTTT

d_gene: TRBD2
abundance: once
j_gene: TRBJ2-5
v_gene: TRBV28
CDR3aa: CASSLEAGGNQETQYF
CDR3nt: TGTGCCAGCAGTTTAGAGGCGGGGGGGAACCAAGAGACCCAGTACTTC

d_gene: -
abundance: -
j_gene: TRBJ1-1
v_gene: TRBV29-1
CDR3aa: CSWKVNTEAFF
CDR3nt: TGCAGCTGGAAGGTGAACACTGAAGCTTTCTTT